This entry describes one T cell receptor (beta chain). This record comes from a study of T cells in localized non-small cell lung cancer. V was clipped by 6 bases and J by 8 bases, with 15 bases between them. In germline, CDR1 is SGHRS, CDR2 YFSETQ. The CDR3 contains 13 residues. Assay: immunoSEQ multiplex PCR; the TCRdb copy retains only in-frame clones and omits some. The data contain roughly 76,000 clones, over 60% of them singletons. The material was PBMCs, obtained before any cancer treatment. The V gene is TRBV5-1, the J gene TRBJ2-1; TRBD1 or TRBD2 may be the D gene (5 bases each). This TCR was recovered from a man aged 40 to 70 with stage II squamous cell lung carcinoma. The chain's CDR3 is CASNRGVTDEQFF. As DNA, the CDR3 is TGCGCCAGCAACCGGGGCGTAACGGATGAGCAGTTCTTC.